This TCR beta chain derives from a study of T cell repertoires in cytomegalovirus infection (dated by TCRdb to the late 2010s). Broadly, across the study: Recently identified HLA-C-restricted CMV epitopes, whose presentation resists viral immunomodulation, were targeted by peptide stimulations together with well-studied HLA-B-restricted epitopes. Donor HLA type was relevant to the analysis, because carriage of CMV infection together with the matching HLA type was indicated by public TCR beta signatures.

Sequences SEHNR (CDR1) and FQNEAQ (CDR2) are obtained from the germline V gene (reference sequence). The junction shows trimming of 6 bases on V and 8 bases on J, plus 19 bases between the germline ends. The CDR3 sequence holds 15 residues, the cysteine and phenylalanine included. The DNA shown is the 45-base CDR3, in frame from base 1. This sample was sequenced with an Illumina HiSeq 1500. TCRdb ran its own pipeline on the public reads, namely fastp trimming at Q25 and MiXCR clone calling, and kept in-frame beta chains. A single entry per CDR3 protein holds the most common genes and DNA from its merged rows. The sample table records tens of thousands of distinct CDR3 sequences; 20% to 25% of these occur just once. Approximately 68% of the sample lies in the top ten. Worth noting for this clonotype: The antigen it binds to is not known. Base quality data are lacking; no much larger clone is found one base away.

Overall results and qualifications from the work: The ex vivo response was dominated by HLA-C-restricted CMV-specific TCR beta clonotypes, and the single most frequent clonotype in two of eight donors was supplied by these HLA-C-restricted clonotypes. In both this cohort and an independent roughly 350-donor cohort, the cumulative frequency of public TCR beta family members distinguished carriers of CMV infection plus the relevant HLA type.

Per the publication, the treatment or condition label means: in vitro stimulation with specific CMV peptide epitopes to enrich CMV-specific T cells. The sequence was collected from a human donor in good health (CMV status not recorded). Some clones in this sample may be carry-over from other donors' samples. In this chain, TRBV7-9 is recombined with TRBJ1-4; the D segment cannot be called with confidence. The specimen was CD8+ T cells from cultured PBMCs, collected from culture after CMV antigen stimulation. The CDR3 corresponds to CASSQRAGLGEKLFF. Here is the DNA: TGTGCCAGCAGTCAGCGGGCCGGGTTAGGAGAAAAACTGTTTTTT.